This TCR beta chain was sequenced in a study of OX40 agonist ivuxolimab in advanced cancers. Whole-study results and caveats: Relative to CD4+ cells, CD8+ T cells on average had more expanded clones. Partial responders dosed at 0.1-3.0 mg/kg displayed clonal expansion ranking among the lowest.

With 3 bases removed from V and 0 bases from J, the gap between germline ends came to 9 bases. Germline loops: CDR1 SEHNR, CDR2 FQNEAQ (reference sequence). The CDR3 is 15 amino acids. The repertoire was sequenced with immunoSEQ multiplex PCR; TCRdb's copy has only in-frame clones and lacks some. Altogether approximately 89,000 clones are present, just over 90% being singletons, with the ten largest covering about 0.76%. A note on this clone: Its target is unknown.

The TCR sequence derives from an adult with an advanced solid tumor such as melanoma, head and neck, liver or kidney cancer. Source: CD4+ or CD8+ T cells sorted from blood, taken in a trial of the OX40 agonist ivuxolimab. The chain employs TRBV7-9 and TRBJ2-4, with D perhaps matching TRBD2 (6 bases). The CDR3 loop is CASSFTGEAKNIQYF. The CDR3 DNA follows: TGTGCCAGCAGCTTTACGGGAGAAGCCAAAAACATTCAGTACTTC.